This T cell receptor (beta chain) derives from a study of T cell responses to AZD1222 COVID-19 vaccine. Findings and caveats of the study: Along spike, vaccine-associated CD4 TCRs were found throughout, with dominance at 160-218 and 743-854. Most donors were white British and more were female, and clonal diversity was possibly underestimated. Rises in breadth and depth of Spike-specific TCRs came after two AZD1222 doses.

Clones were read by immunoSEQ multiplex PCR, and TCRdb kept only the in-frame ones, dropping some. The table has 100,000 to 150,000 clones, around nine tenths seen once. Trimming took off 2 bases at V and 8 bases at J, with 20 bases between the two ends. CDR1 and CDR2 from the germline V gene are SGHRS and YFSETQ. The CDR3 covers 16 residues. On this clone itself: The antigen is undetermined.

This chain connects TRBV5-1 to TRBJ2-1, with D perhaps given as TRBD1 or TRBD2 (6 bases each). This TCR derives from an adult who received the AZD1222 COVID-19 vaccine. The specimen was peripheral blood, collected 28 days after the second AZD1222 dose. The CDR3 sequence is CASSFPPGGSSDEQFF. CDR3 DNA sequence: TGCGCCAGCAGCTTTCCCCCCGGGGGCTCGAGCGATGAGCAGTTCTTC.